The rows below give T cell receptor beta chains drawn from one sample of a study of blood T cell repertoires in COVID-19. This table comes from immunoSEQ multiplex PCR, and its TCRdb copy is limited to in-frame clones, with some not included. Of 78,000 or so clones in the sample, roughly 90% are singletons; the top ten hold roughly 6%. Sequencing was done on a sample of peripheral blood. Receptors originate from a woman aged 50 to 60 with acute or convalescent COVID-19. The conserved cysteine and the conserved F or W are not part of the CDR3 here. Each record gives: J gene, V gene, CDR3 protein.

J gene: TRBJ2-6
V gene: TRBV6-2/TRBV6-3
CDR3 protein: ASSLFGTGVGANVLT

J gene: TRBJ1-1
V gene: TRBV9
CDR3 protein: ASSAGDRGGTEAF

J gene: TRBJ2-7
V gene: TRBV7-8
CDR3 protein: ASSSTPKPQGLHEQY

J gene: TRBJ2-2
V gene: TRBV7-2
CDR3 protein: ASSSGVLTGELF

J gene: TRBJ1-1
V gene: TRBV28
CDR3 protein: ASTLNRGGGTEAF

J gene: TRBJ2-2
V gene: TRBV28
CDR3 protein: ASSPGTSRNTGELF

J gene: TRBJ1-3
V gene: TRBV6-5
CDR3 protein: ASSLQGISGNTIY

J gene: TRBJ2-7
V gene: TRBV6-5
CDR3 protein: ASSYGTLFTRYEQY

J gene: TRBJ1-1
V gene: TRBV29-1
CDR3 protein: SVATGSDRNTEAF

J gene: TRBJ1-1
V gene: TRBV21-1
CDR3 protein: ASSKRRGAVRDTEAF

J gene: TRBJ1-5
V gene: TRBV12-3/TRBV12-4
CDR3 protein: AIRQGNQPQH

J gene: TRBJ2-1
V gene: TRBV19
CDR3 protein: ASSIGSGGTRSSPYNEQF

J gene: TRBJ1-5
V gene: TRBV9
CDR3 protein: ASSAQDRLNQPQH

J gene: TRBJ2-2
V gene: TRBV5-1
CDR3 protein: ASSQDSSANTGELF

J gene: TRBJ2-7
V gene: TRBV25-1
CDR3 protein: ASRSGTGVYEQY

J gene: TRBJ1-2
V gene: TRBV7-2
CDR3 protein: ASSLRRQAEGYT

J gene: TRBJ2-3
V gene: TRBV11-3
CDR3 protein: ASSLSGIKHTDTQY

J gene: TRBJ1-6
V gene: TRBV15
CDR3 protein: ATSRAKTYNSPLH

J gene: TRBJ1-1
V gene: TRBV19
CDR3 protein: ASARRGQGARSTEAF

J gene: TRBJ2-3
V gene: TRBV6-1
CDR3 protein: ASSDKGGADTQY

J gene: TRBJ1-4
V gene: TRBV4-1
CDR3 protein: ASSQGRTPTNEKLF

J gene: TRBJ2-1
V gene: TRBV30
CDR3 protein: AWMSTSGAYNEQF

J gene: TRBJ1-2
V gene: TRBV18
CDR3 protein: ASSPGTTNYGYT

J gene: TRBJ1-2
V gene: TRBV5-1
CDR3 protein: ASAPTGDGYT

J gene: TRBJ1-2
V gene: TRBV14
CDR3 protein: ASSQVQTNYGYT

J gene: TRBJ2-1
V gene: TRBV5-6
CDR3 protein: ASSWTSSAHEQF

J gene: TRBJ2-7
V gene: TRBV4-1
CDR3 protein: ASSQGDSSYEQY

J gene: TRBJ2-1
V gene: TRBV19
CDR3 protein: ASSIEGPAGAPLTEQF

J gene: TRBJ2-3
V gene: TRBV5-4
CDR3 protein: ASSYGAGRTDTQY

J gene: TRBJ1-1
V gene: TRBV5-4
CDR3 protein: ASSGGANTEAF

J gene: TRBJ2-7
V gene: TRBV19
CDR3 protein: ASSKMGGRAYEQY

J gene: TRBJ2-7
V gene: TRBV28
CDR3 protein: ASSFRQALEYEQY

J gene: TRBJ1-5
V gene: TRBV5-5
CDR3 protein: ASRPTQGAGNQPQH

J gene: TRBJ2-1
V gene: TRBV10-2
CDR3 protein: ASKDLSSYNEQF

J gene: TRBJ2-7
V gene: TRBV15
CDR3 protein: ATSRGGSTYEQY

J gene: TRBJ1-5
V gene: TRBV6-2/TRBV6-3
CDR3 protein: ASSPWTGPEGSNQPQH

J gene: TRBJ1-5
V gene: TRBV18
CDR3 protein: ASSPQPTDRGLNQPQH

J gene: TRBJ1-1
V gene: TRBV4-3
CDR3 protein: ASSQAGLGAF

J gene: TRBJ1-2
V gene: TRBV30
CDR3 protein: AYLGQTSSNDYT

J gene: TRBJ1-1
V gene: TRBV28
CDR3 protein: ATARGRYTEAF

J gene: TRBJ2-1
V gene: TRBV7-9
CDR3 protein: ASSLGVVRTGYYNEQF

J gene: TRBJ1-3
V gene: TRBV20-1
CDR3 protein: SASRQAGNTIY

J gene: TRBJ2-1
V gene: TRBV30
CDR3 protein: AWSASSGSYNEQF